This T cell receptor (beta chain) appears in the sequencing data of a study of blood T cell repertoires in COVID-19. In germline, CDR1 is SGDLS, CDR2 YYNGEE. This CDR3 region has 16 residues. After removal of 0 bases from V and 6 bases from J, the junction contained 8 bases not matched to a gene. Some clones are missing from TCRdb's copy, which holds only in-frame ones; the method was immunoSEQ multiplex PCR. The sample has some 310,000 clones, nearly 90% seen once. This TCR came from a middle-aged woman with COVID-19, enrolled during active disease. The specimen was peripheral blood. The chain employs TRBV9 and TRBJ2-2; 7 bases fit TRBD1. CDR3 in DNA: TGTGCCAGCAGCGTAGTAGGGGGCGCTGTGGCCGGGGAGCTGTTTTTT. Amino acids: CASSVVGGAVAGELFF.